The 27 T cell receptor beta chains reported below all come from one sample, sequenced in a study of shared clonotypes between healthy human individuals. Naivety among CD8 cells was defined by CD45RO negativity and positive CCR7 selection, thereby excluding terminally differentiated effector memory CD45RA+ cells. Assay: immunoSEQ multiplex PCR; the TCRdb copy retains only in-frame clones and omits some. The sample carries some 2.1 million clones, less than 95% recorded once. Input material: naive CD8+ T cells sorted from blood. These receptors came from a man aged 18 to 30 in good health.

This clone was detected only once. The J gene is TRBJ1-1, the V gene TRBV2, with no clear D. Germline assignment: CDR1 SNHLY and CDR2 FYNNEI. CDR3 size: 13 residues. V was shortened by 2 bases and J by 7 bases, with 11 bases between the two germline ends. CDR3 bases: TGTGCCAGCAGTGAATGGGCTTACGTTGAAGCTTTCTTT. Protein product: CASSEWAYVEAFF.

V is TRBV15 and J is TRBJ2-7; 9 nucleotides align to TRBD2. CDR1 LNHNV and CDR2 YYDKDF come from the germline V gene (reference sequence). The V segment lost 5 bases and the J segment 0 bases; nucleotides outside the gene matches: 2. The CDR3 runs 14 residues. The CDR3 DNA follows: TGTGCCACCAGCCTAGCGGGAAGCTCCTACGAGCAGTACTTC. This translates into CATSLAGSSYEQYF.

This clone was seen once. The chain uses TRBV10-3 and TRBJ2-7; tentatively, D is TRBD2 (7 bases). The CDR3 is made up of 12 amino acids. V shed 2 bases and J shed 6 bases, with 8 bases lying between them. Germline V gene sequence: CDR1 ENHRY, CDR2 SYGVKD. The chain's CDR3 is CAISERGGEQYF. DNA for the CDR3: TGTGCCATCAGTGAGAGGGGGGGCGAGCAGTACTTC.

The chain is built from TRBV7-9 and TRBJ1-4; D ambiguous. CDR3 length: 13 amino acids. CDR1 is SEHNR, CDR2 FQNEAQ, per germline (reference sequence). V was trimmed by 6 bases and J by 4 bases, leaving 9 bases between them. CDR3 sequence: CASSREDNEKLFF. In DNA, the CDR3 is TGTGCCAGCAGTCGGGAGGATAATGAAAAACTGTTTTTT.

The chain uses TRBV13 and TRBJ1-1; TRBD1 matches 7 bases. From germline, CDR1 is PRHDT and CDR2 FYEKMQ (reference sequence). V lost 5 bases and J lost 4; bases outside the gene matches: 7. The CDR3 sequence is 14 residues long. CDR3: CASSPRDRGTEAFF. For the CDR3, the DNA is TGTGCCAGCAGCCCCCGGGACAGAGGCACTGAAGCTTTCTTT.

As regards this clone: The same CDR3 arises from other DNA sequences in this sample as well. The V and J genes are TRBV6-5 and TRBJ2-7; D is unresolved. The CDR3 spans 13 residues. The germline gives CDR1 MNHEY, CDR2 SVGAGI. The ends were cut back, 0 bases at V and 2 bases at J, with 5 bases in the middle. CDR3 sequence (DNA): TGTGCCAGCAGTTACTCGTCCACCTACGAGCAGTACTTC. Translated: CASSYSSTYEQYF.

V is TRBV10-1 and J is TRBJ1-3; no clear D. Germline assignment: CDR1 WNHNN and CDR2 SYGVQD (reference sequence). The CDR3 contains 15 residues. V dropped 2 bases and J dropped 0 bases, with 8 bases sitting between them. CDR3 sequence: CASSEEAISGNTIYF. The CDR3 nucleotides are TGCGCCAGCAGTGAGGAAGCGATCTCTGGAAACACCATATATTTT.

J is TRBJ2-3 and V is TRBV28, with a tentative D call TRBD2 (6 bases). The CDR3 runs 15 residues. V lost 1 base and J 2 bases, leaving 10 bases between the germline ends. Per germline, CDR1 MDHEN and CDR2 SYDVKM. The CDR3 loop reads CASSLSLAHTDTQYF. The CDR3 nucleotides read TGTGCCAGCAGTTTATCGCTAGCGCACACAGATACGCAGTATTTT.

V gene TRBV9 combines with J gene TRBJ1-2; D is uncertain. The CDR3 consists of 12 residues. Germline CDR1 reads SGDLS; CDR2 reads YYNGEE. The V end was cut by 3 bases, the J end by 3 bases, with 6 bases between. Written as DNA, the CDR3 is TGTGCCAGCAGCGCGAGTTACTATGGCTACACCTTC. This gives the protein CASSASYYGYTF. The full variable domain, rest sourced from reference TRBV9 and TRBJ1-2, is DSGVTQTPKHLITATGQRVTLRCSPRSGDLSVYWYQQSLDQGLQFLIQYYNGEERAKGNILERFSAQQFPDLHSELNLSSLELGDSALYFCASSASYYGYTFGSGTRLTVV.

As for this clone: The germline gene is not matched at one end of the junction; a read error may be the cause. This sequence joins TRBV11-2 and TRBJ2-1; 12 bases are shared with TRBD2. Per the germline V gene, CDR1 is SGHAT and CDR2 is FQNNGV. The CDR3 covers 17 residues. CDR3 coding DNA: TGTGCCAGCAGCTTAATAACGACTAGCGGGAGTCTCTATGAGCAATTCTTC. Its translation is CASSLITTSGSLYEQFF.

The chain employs TRBV29-1 and TRBJ1-1; TRBD1 is a possible D gene (5 bases). The germline gives CDR1 SQVTM, CDR2 ANQGSEA. Trimming stripped 0 bases from V and 0 bases from J, with 11 bases between. This CDR3 contains 15 residues. The DNA for the CDR3 is TGCAGCGTTGAAGATTATCAGGGTGTGAACACTGAAGCTTTCTTT. It encodes CSVEDYQGVNTEAFF. The full variable domain, rest sourced from reference TRBV29-1 and TRBJ1-1, is SAVISQKPSRDICQRGTSLTIQCQVDSQVTMMFWYRQQPGQSLTLIATANQGSEATYESGFVIDKFPISRPNLTFSTLTVSNMSPEDSSIYLCSVEDYQGVNTEAFFGQGTRLTVV.

The sample holds a few counts of this clone. The CDR3 nucleotides are TGCGCCAGCAGCTTGGCGGACAGGGGGCCTTTTAGCGGGGAGCTGTTTTTT. Protein sequence: CASSLADRGPFSGELFF. The J gene is TRBJ2-2, the V gene TRBV5-1; TRBD1 matches 11 bases. The J segment lost 7 bases and the V segment lost 0 bases, leaving 8 bases of the junction unmatched. The CDR3 runs to 17 residues. Germline assignment: CDR1 SGHRS and CDR2 YFSETQ. Full variable domain (remainder filled in from reference TRBV5-1 and TRBJ2-2): KAGVTQTPRYLIKTRGQQVTLSCSPISGHRSVSWYQQTPGQGLQFLFEYFSETQRNKGNFPGRFSGRQFSNSRSEMNVSTLELGDSALYLCASSLADRGPFSGELFFGEGSRLTVL.

The chain employs TRBV6-6 and TRBJ1-2, with D uncertain. V shed 5 bases and J shed 6 bases, with 10 bases lying between them. The CDR3 is 12 amino acids. The V gene's germline CDR1 is MNHNY and CDR2 SVGAGI (reference sequence). The CDR3 loop reads CASSPQPDGYTF. In DNA, the CDR3 is TGTGCCAGCAGTCCCCAACCCGATGGCTACACCTTC.

The gene calls are TRBV27 and TRBJ2-1; TRBD2 matches 9 bases. Trimming removed 6 bases from V and 6 bases from J; junction bases left unmatched: 9. The germline gives CDR1 MNHEY, CDR2 SMNVEV (reference sequence). The CDR3 covers 15 residues. The CDR3 loop is CASSLLAGAVNEQFF. The CDR3 bases are TGTGCCAGCAGCCTACTAGCGGGTGCCGTCAATGAGCAGTTCTTC.

V is TRBV11-2 and J is TRBJ2-1; D tentatively fits TRBD1 or TRBD2 (8 bases each). Trimming took off 2 bases at V and 8 bases at J, with 19 bases between the two ends. The CDR3 is 16 residues long. The germline V gene has CDR1 SGHAT and CDR2 FQNNGV. Here the CDR3 DNA reads TGTGCCAGCAGCTTAAAAGGGACAGGCGGGAGGTATGAGCAGTTCTTC. As protein: CASSLKGTGGRYEQFF.

This chain links TRBV9 with TRBJ2-2, with a weak D call TRBD2 (5 bases). The CDR3 covers 15 residues. CDR1 SGDLS and CDR2 YYNGEE come from the germline V gene. Trimming stripped 3 bases from V and 4 bases from J, with 13 bases between. The CDR3 DNA reads as TGTGCCAGCAGCGGACGAGGGCCTATCACCGGGGAGCTGTTTTTT. Residues: CASSGRGPITGELFF.

The chain has TRBV6-5 and TRBJ2-7, with 12 bases that match TRBD1. The ends lost 4 bases at V and 5 bases at J; junction bases unmatched: 3. The V gene's germline CDR1 is MNHEY and CDR2 SVGAGI. The CDR3 has 14 residues. The CDR3 loop is CASSSGTGGHEQYF. The DNA for the CDR3 is TGTGCCAGCAGTTCCGGGACAGGGGGCCACGAGCAGTACTTC.

The gene calls are TRBV6-5 and TRBJ2-1, with TRBD2 matching over 12 bases. Germline CDR1 MNHEY, CDR2 SVGAGI. This CDR3 contains 15 residues. V trimming: 2 bases; J trimming: 8 bases; junction bases outside the gene matches: 4. The CDR3 loop reads CASSYGLAGTYEQFF. For the CDR3, the DNA is TGTGCCAGCAGTTACGGACTAGCGGGAACGTATGAGCAGTTCTTC.

Concerning this clone itself: Germline and junction disagree at one end, which may indicate a read error. The chain is built from TRBV11-2 and TRBJ2-1, with D possibly matching TRBD2 (5 bases). The CDR3 totals 12 residues. The germline V gene has CDR1 SGHAT and CDR2 FQNNGV. CDR3 sequence (DNA): TGTGCCAGCAGCTTGAGCGGTTCCCTACTGGTCTTC. Translated, it gives CASSLSGSLLVF.

This clone was observed a single time. The genes are TRBV7-2 and TRBJ1-1; 7 bases map to TRBD1. CDR3 length: 12 amino acids. CDR1 is SGHTA and CDR2 is FQGNSA in the germline V gene. With 4 bases clipped from V and 9 bases from J, the junction kept 5 bases outside the gene matches. Here the CDR3 DNA reads TGTGCCAGCAGCTCCGGACAGGTTAAAGCTTTCTTT. It codes for CASSSGQVKAFF.

The rearrangement links TRBV10-3 to TRBJ2-2, with a tentative D call TRBD1 (5 bases). V was clipped by 2 bases and J by 6 bases, with 7 bases between them. The CDR3 totals 13 residues. Germline CDR1 reads ENHRY; CDR2 reads SYGVKD. CDR3 sequence reads: CAISEQGSGELFF. In DNA form, the CDR3 reads TGTGCCATCAGTGAGCAGGGATCCGGGGAGCTGTTTTTT.

The chain links TRBV28 to TRBJ2-7; TRBD1 aligns across 10 bases. V lost 6 bases to trimming and J lost 1 base; unmatched junction nucleotides: 9. Germline CDR1 reads MDHEN; CDR2 reads SYDVKM. The CDR3 totals 16 residues. The CDR3 region is CASSSARDRGSYEQYF. CDR3 nucleotide sequence: TGTGCCAGCAGCTCGGCCCGGGACAGGGGTTCCTACGAGCAGTACTTC.

The V gene is TRBV7-8, the J gene TRBJ2-7; a weak D match, TRBD2 (6 bases). Looked up from germline, CDR1 is SGHVS and CDR2 is FQNEAQ. This CDR3 is 14 amino acids long. V shed 4 bases and J shed 1 base, with 11 bases lying between them. In DNA form, the CDR3 reads TGTGCCAGCAGCTATACGGAGGGTTCCTACGAGCAGTACTTC. Translating it yields CASSYTEGSYEQYF.

CDR3 region: CSVGPEGEAFF. DNA for the CDR3: TGCAGCGTTGGACCGGAGGGTGAAGCTTTCTTT. V and J are TRBV29-1 and TRBJ1-1, with unresolved D. The CDR3 spans 11 residues. V was cut by 4 bases and J by 7 bases, with 10 bases left in between. Germline CDR1 is SQVTM and CDR2 is ANQGSEA.

The genes are TRBV7-9 and TRBJ2-2; the match to TRBD1 covers 7 bases. Unmatched junction bases numbered 5, after V lost 0 bases and J lost 4 bases. CDR3 size: 16 residues. Germline values: CDR1 SEHNR, CDR2 FQNEAQ (reference sequence). CDR3 sequence reads: CASSLAQGHSTGELFF. For the CDR3, the DNA is TGTGCCAGCAGCTTAGCACAGGGGCACAGCACCGGGGAGCTGTTTTTT.

The chain couples TRBV28 to TRBJ2-7, with 7 positions matching TRBD1. V lost 10 bases and J lost 0; bases outside the gene matches: 12. The germline V gene encodes CDR1 MDHEN and CDR2 SYDVKM. CDR3 length: 15 amino acids. CDR3 protein: CAILDRDSSSYEQYF. DNA of the CDR3: TGTGCCATCCTGGACCGGGACAGCAGCTCCTACGAGCAGTACTTC.

The gene calls are TRBV27 and TRBJ2-7, with D tentatively TRBD2 (6 bases). Trimming removed 5 bases from V and 2 bases from J, with 13 bases in between. Germline values: CDR1 MNHEY, CDR2 SMNVEV (reference sequence). The CDR3 contains 14 residues. The DNA for the CDR3 is TGTGCCAGCAGTCACGCGGGAACGACCTACGAGCAGTACTTC. Amino acids: CASSHAGTTYEQYF.